The subject of this entry is one T cell receptor beta chain. Its matching antigen is unknown. This sample is part of a study of response to subunit inactivated influenza vaccine. Study results and caveats: The authors suggested that every seasonal influenza vaccination recruits few new T cells.

TCRdb ran MiXCR on the RT-PCR reads and lists one entry per CDR3 protein. The repertoire holds about 650,000 distinct CDR3 sequences, approximately 15% seen once, with roughly 12% in the top ten. The germline gives CDR1 MDHEN, CDR2 SYDVKM. Trimming removed 7 bases from V and 6 bases from J, with 21 bases in between. The CDR3 consists of 16 residues. This TCR was sampled from a man over 45 who received an inactivated influenza vaccine. The sample was PBMCs from blood, taken roughly 12 days after vaccination. J is TRBJ2-2 and V is TRBV28; the D is unclear. CDR3 protein: CASNTFGLTIAGELFF. In DNA form, the CDR3 reads TGTGCCAGCAATACCTTCGGGTTAACAATCGCCGGGGAGCTGTTTTTT.